One and the same sample provided the 3 T cell receptor beta chains below, sequenced in a study of vaccination and CD4 T cells after COVID-19. Cultured CD4+ T cells had their DNA profiled by the Oncomine TCR Beta short-read assay. Each CDR3 protein gets one entry after TCRdb re-called the PCR reads with MiXCR. Here the sample spans 20,000 to 25,000 distinct CDR3 sequences, 60% to 80% being singletons. Their antigens are not known. Treatment described: roughly 10-day PBMC culture with coronavirus spike peptide pools or control peptides (ViraFEST assay). Sequencing was performed on CD4+ T cells from blood, cultured in vitro, taken after SARS-CoV-2 vaccination. The source is a human donor who received a COVID-19 vaccine.

This CDR3 reads CASSLITSGGAGTQYF. The DNA of the CDR3 is TGTGCCAGCAGTTTAATTACTAGCGGGGGGGCCGGTACGCAGTATTTT. V is TRBV27 and J is TRBJ2-3; 13 bases agree with TRBD2. The CDR3 covers 16 residues. With V trimmed by 2 bases and J by 8 bases, 7 bases remained unmatched. Per the germline V gene, CDR1 is MNHEY and CDR2 is SMNVEV (reference sequence).

The count of this clonotype is one. The junction does not match germline at one end; this may be a read error. The V call is TRBV7-3, the J call TRBJ2-7; TRBD2 matches 8 bases. Germline values: CDR1 SGHTA, CDR2 FQGTGA. The length of the CDR3 is 15 residues. CDR3 in amino acids: CASSLSPSGLYEQYF. The CDR3 nucleotides read TGTGCCAGCAGTTTAAGTCCTAGCGGGCTCTACGAGCAGTACTTC.

The chain links TRBV29-1 to TRBJ1-1, with D perhaps TRBD1 (6 bases). This CDR3 has 14 amino acids. The V gene lost 8 bases and the J gene lost 5 bases, with 21 bases spanning the gap. Germline CDR1 and CDR2: SQVTM and ANQGSEA. In DNA form, the CDR3 reads TGCAGCTCAATGAAACAGGGATCTTTTACTGAAGCTTTCTTT. This translates into CSSMKQGSFTEAFF.